This T cell receptor (beta chain) was recorded in a study of blood T cell repertoires in COVID-19. Sequencing was performed with immunoSEQ multiplex PCR; in TCRdb, only in-frame clones are kept and a portion is missing. Of approximately 380,000 clones in the sample, more than 70% were seen once. Categorization into cohorts depended on clinical history that participants reported. Two negative PCRs, clearance, or symptom resolution characterized the recovered Cohort 3 donors. The CDR3 covers 13 residues. With 3 bases removed from V and 1 base from J, the gap between germline ends came to 7 bases. The germline V gene has CDR1 SGHRS and CDR2 YFSETQ.

The TCR comes from a woman younger than 30 who had recovered from COVID-19. The chain carries TRBV5-1 and TRBJ1-1, with unresolved D. The sequenced sample was PBMCs or T cells enriched from blood (not recorded which). This CDR3 reads CASSWGENTEAFF. DNA of the CDR3: TGCGCCAGCAGCTGGGGAGAGAACACTGAAGCTTTCTTT.